The clone carrying this TCR beta chain came up a few times. Its matching antigen is unknown. The sample is drawn from a study of naive and memory T cell subsets. Findings and limits, study-wide: Naive repertoires, especially CD8, held a few larger clonotypes, possibly memory cells re-expressing CD45RA. In CD4 and CD8 cells, diversity dropped from naive through EMRA.

This CDR3 region has 14 residues. Trimming left V 6 bases short and J 8 bases short, with 17 bases between. Germline V gene data show CDR1 as MNHEY and CDR2 as SVGEGT. An equimolar mix of two oligonucleotides served as the beta constant-region primer for TRBC1 and TRBC2. Ligated cDNA was amplified by four rounds of PCR with nested alpha and beta constant-region primers and SP2. TCRdb analysed the UMI-ligation and nested PCR reads with MiXCR anew, one entry per CDR3 protein. The sample consists of about 99,000 distinct CDR3 sequences, about 14% of them appearing once. The source is a human donor in good health. The sample was naive CD8+ T cells from blood. The rearrangement joins TRBV6-2 or TRBV6-3 to TRBJ2-1, with a weak D call TRBD2 (6 bases). The CDR3 sequence: CASRKDGVADEQFF. In nucleotides, the CDR3 is TGTGCCAGCAGGAAGGACGGAGTAGCGGATGAGCAGTTCTTC.